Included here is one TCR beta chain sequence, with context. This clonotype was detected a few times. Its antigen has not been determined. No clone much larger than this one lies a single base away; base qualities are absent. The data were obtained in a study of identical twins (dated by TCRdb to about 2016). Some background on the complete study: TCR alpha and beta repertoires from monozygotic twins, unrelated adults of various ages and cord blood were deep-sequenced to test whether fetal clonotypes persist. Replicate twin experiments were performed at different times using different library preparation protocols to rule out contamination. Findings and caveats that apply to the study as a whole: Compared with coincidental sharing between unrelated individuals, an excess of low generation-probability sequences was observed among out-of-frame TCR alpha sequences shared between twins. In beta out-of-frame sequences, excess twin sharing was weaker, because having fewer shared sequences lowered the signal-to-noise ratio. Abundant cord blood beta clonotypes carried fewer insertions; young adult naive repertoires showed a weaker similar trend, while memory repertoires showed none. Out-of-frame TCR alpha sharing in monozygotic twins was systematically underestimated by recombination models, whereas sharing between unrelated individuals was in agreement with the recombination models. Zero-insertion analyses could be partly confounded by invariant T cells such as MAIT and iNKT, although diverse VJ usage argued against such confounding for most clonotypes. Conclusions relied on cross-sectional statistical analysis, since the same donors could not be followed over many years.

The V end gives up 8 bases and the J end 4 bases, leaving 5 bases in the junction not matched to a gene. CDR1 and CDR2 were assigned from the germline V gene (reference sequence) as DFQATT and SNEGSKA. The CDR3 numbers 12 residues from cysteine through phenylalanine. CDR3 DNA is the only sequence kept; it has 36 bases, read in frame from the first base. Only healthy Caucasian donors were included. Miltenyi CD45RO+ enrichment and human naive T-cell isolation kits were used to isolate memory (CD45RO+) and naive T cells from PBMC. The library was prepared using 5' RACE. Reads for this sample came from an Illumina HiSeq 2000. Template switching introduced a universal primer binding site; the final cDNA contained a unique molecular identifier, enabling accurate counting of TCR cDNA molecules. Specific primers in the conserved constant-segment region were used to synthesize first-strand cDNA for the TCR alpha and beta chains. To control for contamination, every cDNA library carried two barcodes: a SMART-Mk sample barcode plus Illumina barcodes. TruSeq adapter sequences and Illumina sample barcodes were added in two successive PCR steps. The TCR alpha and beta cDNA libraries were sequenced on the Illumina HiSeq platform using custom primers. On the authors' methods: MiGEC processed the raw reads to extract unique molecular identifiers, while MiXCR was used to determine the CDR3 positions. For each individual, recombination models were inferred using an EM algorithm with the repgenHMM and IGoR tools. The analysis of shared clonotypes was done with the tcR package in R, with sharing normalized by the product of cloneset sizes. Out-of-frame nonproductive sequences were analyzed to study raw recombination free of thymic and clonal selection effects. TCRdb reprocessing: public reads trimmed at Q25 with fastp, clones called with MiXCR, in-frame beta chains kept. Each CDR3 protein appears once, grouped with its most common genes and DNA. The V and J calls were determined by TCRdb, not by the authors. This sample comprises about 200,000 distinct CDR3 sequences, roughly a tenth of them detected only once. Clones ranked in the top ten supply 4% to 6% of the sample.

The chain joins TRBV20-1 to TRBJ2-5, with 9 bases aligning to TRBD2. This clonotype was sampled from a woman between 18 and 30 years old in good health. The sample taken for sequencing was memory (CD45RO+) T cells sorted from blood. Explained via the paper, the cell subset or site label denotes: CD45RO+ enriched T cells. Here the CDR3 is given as CSTLAGLETQYF. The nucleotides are TGCAGTACTCTAGCGGGGTTAGAGACCCAGTACTTC.